The next 20 T cell receptor beta chains were all read from a single sample in a study of T cell responses to AZD1222 COVID-19 vaccine. TCRdb's copy holds only in-frame clones and misses some; the assay was immunoSEQ multiplex PCR. Of fewer than 300,000 clones in the sample, over 85% were seen once. Sample: peripheral blood, taken on day 0 of AZD1222 vaccination. All receptors derive from an adult in good health.

Here the CDR3 reads CASSEHEKLFF. Here the CDR3 DNA reads TGTGCCAGTAGCGAACATGAAAAACTGTTTTTT. V usage is TRBV19 and J usage is TRBJ1-4; D gene unclear. Looked up from germline, CDR1 is LNHDA and CDR2 is SQIVND (reference sequence). V lost 6 bases and J 6 bases, leaving 5 bases between the germline ends. The CDR3 consists of 11 residues.

The chain combines TRBV28 with TRBJ2-3; D ambiguous. The V end was cut by 3 bases, the J end by 3 bases, with 10 bases between. Germline V gives CDR1 MDHEN, CDR2 SYDVKM. This CDR3 has 14 amino acids. The CDR3 DNA follows: TGTGCCAGCAGTTTGACATCTTTGACAGATACGCAGTATTTT. Protein product: CASSLTSLTDTQYF.

The chain joins TRBV11-2 to TRBJ2-3, with 16 bases lining up with TRBD2. Germline V gene data show CDR1 as SGHAT and CDR2 as FQNNGV. CDR3 length: 16 residues. Unmatched junction bases numbered 6, after V lost 6 bases and J lost 6 bases. CDR3: CASSPGTSGRGDTQYF. The CDR3 region has the DNA TGTGCCAGCAGTCCAGGGACTAGCGGGAGGGGGGATACGCAGTATTTT.

The CDR3 bases are TGTGCCACCGGGAGACGGATCTACGAGCAGTACTTC. It codes for CATGRRIYEQYF. The genes are TRBV2 and TRBJ2-7, with D possibly being TRBD2 (6 bases). This CDR3 has 12 residues. Looked up from germline, CDR1 is SNHLY and CDR2 is FYNNEI. V lost 10 bases, J lost 3 bases, and 13 bases lay in between. The whole variable domain, remainder taken from reference TRBV2 and TRBJ2-7, is EPEVTQTPSHQVTQMGQEVILRCVPISNHLYFYWYRQILGQKVEFLVSFYNNEISEKSEIFDDQFSVERPDGSNFTLKIRSTKLEDSAMYFCATGRRIYEQYFGPGTRLTVT.

V gene TRBV19 combines with J gene TRBJ1-1; weak D call: TRBD1 (5 bases). CDR3 size: 16 residues. Trimming pared 10 bases from V and 4 bases from J, leaving 25 bases between. Germline CDR1 LNHDA, CDR2 SQIVND (reference sequence). The CDR3 spells CATNGAQRRGSTEAFF. The CDR3 DNA sequence: TGTGCCACCAACGGGGCCCAAAGACGGGGGTCCACTGAAGCTTTCTTT.

V gene TRBV13 combines with J gene TRBJ2-7, with D hard to call. This CDR3 spans 13 amino acids. Per germline, CDR1 PRHDT and CDR2 FYEKMQ (reference sequence). Trimming took off 3 bases at V and 2 bases at J, with 8 bases between the two ends. CDR3 DNA sequence: TGTGCCAGCAGCTTGGACGTAACCTACGAGCAGTACTTC. Translated, it gives CASSLDVTYEQYF. Filled out from reference TRBV13 and TRBJ2-7, the complete variable domain reads AAGVIQSPRHLIKEKRETATLKCYPIPRHDTVYWYQQGPGQDPQFLISFYEKMQSDKGSIPDRFSAQQFSDYHSELNMSSLELGDSALYFCASSLDVTYEQYFGPGTRLTVT.

The chain links TRBV5-1 to TRBJ2-3; D is ambiguous. The V and J ends lost 7 bases and 0 bases respectively, with 6 bases between them. Germline CDR1 SGHRS, CDR2 YFSETQ. The CDR3 covers 12 residues. CDR3 DNA: TGCGCCAGCTTCGACAGCACAGATACGCAGTATTTT. This encodes CASFDSTDTQYF.

The chain employs TRBV9 and TRBJ1-2; 10 bases line up with TRBD1. In germline, CDR1 is SGDLS, CDR2 YYNGEE. Trimming took 3 bases from V and 8 from J; bases not matched to a gene: 7. The CDR3 totals 14 residues. DNA of the CDR3: TGTGCCAGCAGCGCTAAGGACAGGGGGAAAGGCTACACCTTC. Amino acid sequence: CASSAKDRGKGYTF.

V and J are TRBV28 and TRBJ1-1; D gene uncertain. This CDR3 has 13 amino acids. The ends were cut back, 8 bases at V and 0 bases at J, with 10 bases in the middle. Per germline, CDR1 MDHEN and CDR2 SYDVKM. CDR3 residues: CASAPRMNTEAFF. CDR3 in DNA: TGTGCCAGCGCCCCGAGAATGAACACTGAAGCTTTCTTT.

The gene calls are TRBV11-2 and TRBJ2-2, with D unclear. Trimming took 4 bases from V and 6 from J, leaving 12 bases between them. This CDR3 has 14 amino acids. Per the germline V gene, CDR1 is SGHAT and CDR2 is FQNNGV. The CDR3 loop reads CASSSLARSGELFF. The CDR3 bases are TGTGCCAGCAGCTCCCTCGCTCGATCCGGGGAGCTGTTTTTT.

This sequence joins TRBV4-2 and TRBJ1-6, with TRBD1 matching over 7 bases. Germline values: CDR1 LGHNA, CDR2 YNFKEQ. V dropped 6 bases and J dropped 14; count of bases not matched to a gene: 7. CDR3 size: 12 residues. CDR3: CASRSQQGALHF. In nucleotides, the CDR3 is TGTGCCAGCAGATCCCAGCAGGGGGCCCTCCACTTT.

The rearrangement joins TRBV18 to TRBJ1-5; perhaps TRBD1 as D (6 bases). Germline CDR1 is KGHSH and CDR2 is LQKENI. The CDR3 spans 17 residues. Trimming cost V 2 bases and J 6 bases, with 20 bases left between them. CDR3 residues: CASSPRGQGTAVQPQHF. The DNA for the CDR3 is TGTGCCAGCTCACCAAGGGGCCAGGGGACTGCCGTTCAGCCCCAGCATTTT.

The chain recombines TRBV9 with TRBJ2-7, with D perhaps being TRBD1 or TRBD2 (6 bases each). V was trimmed by 4 bases and J by 7 bases, leaving 18 bases between them. Germline lookup yields CDR1 SGDLS and CDR2 YYNGEE. The CDR3 extends over 14 amino acids. CDR3 loop: CASSPRDKPWEQYF. The CDR3 DNA is TGTGCCAGCAGCCCGCGGGACAAACCCTGGGAGCAGTACTTC.

Points on this clone: The sample holds other DNA sequences that translate to the same CDR3. This chain uses TRBV7-3 with TRBJ2-2, with D possibly TRBD2 on 5 matching bases. The V and J ends lost 1 base and 1 base respectively, with 10 bases between them. In germline, CDR1 is SGHTA, CDR2 FQGTGA. The CDR3 has 16 residues. CDR3 protein: CASSLMGRGNTGELFF. CDR3 sequence (DNA): TGTGCCAGCAGCTTAATGGGTCGGGGGAACACCGGGGAGCTGTTTTTT.

The chain combines TRBV5-1 with TRBJ1-5, with D perhaps matching TRBD1 (6 bases). The CDR3 spans 15 residues. CDR1 SGHRS and CDR2 YFSETQ come from the germline V gene. V was trimmed by 1 base and J by 4 bases, leaving 12 bases between them. In nucleotides, the CDR3 is TGCGCCAGCAGCTTGAGCGGGGGGCTTAATCAGCCCCAGCATTTT. This translates into CASSLSGGLNQPQHF.

This clone was seen only once. The chain has TRBV25-1 and TRBJ2-7; tentatively, D is TRBD2 (6 bases). The CDR3 runs 17 residues. Germline assignment: CDR1 MGHDK and CDR2 SYGVNS. V gave up 2 bases and J gave up 3 bases, with 20 bases separating them. The CDR3 nucleotides are TGTGCCAGCAGTGAAAGGGGTCCGGTGGGAGGCTACTACGAGCAGTACTTC. Encoded protein: CASSERGPVGGYYEQYF.

This clone was found once. The CDR3 DNA sequence: TGTGCCAGCAGCGCAAGTTGGACAGGGGTCACAGATACGCAGTATTTT. It yields the protein CASSASWTGVTDTQYF. This chain joins TRBV9 and TRBJ2-3; TRBD1 matches 9 bases. The germline V gene encodes CDR1 SGDLS and CDR2 YYNGEE. The junction had 7 bases not matched to a gene; V was cut back by 3 bases and J by 2 bases. This CDR3 has 16 amino acids.

J is TRBJ2-3 and V is TRBV6-1; 13 nucleotides agree with TRBD2. CDR1 MNHNS and CDR2 SASEGT come from the germline V gene. The CDR3 contains 16 residues. V lost 2 bases and J lost 5; bases outside the gene matches: 4. The chain's CDR3 is CASSERTSGRIDTQYF. The CDR3 coding sequence is TGTGCCAGCAGTGAACGGACTAGCGGGAGAATAGATACGCAGTATTTT.

The rearrangement uses TRBV5-1 and TRBJ1-1; 8 nucleotides match TRBD1. The CDR3 runs to 16 residues. The trim removed 4 bases at V and 0 bases at J, leaving 8 bases unmatched. The V gene's germline CDR1 is SGHRS and CDR2 YFSETQ. CDR3 in DNA: TGCGCCAGCAGCATCGGGACAGGACAGATGAACACTGAAGCTTTCTTT. Its protein product is CASSIGTGQMNTEAFF. Together with reference TRBV5-1 and TRBJ1-1, the CDR3 gives the full variable domain: KAGVTQTPRYLIKTRGQQVTLSCSPISGHRSVSWYQQTPGQGLQFLFEYFSETQRNKGNFPGRFSGRQFSNSRSEMNVSTLELGDSALYLCASSIGTGQMNTEAFFGQGTRLTVV.

The chain joins TRBV28 to TRBJ2-7, with D possibly TRBD1 on 6 matching bases. The CDR3 contains 13 residues. V lost 10 bases and J lost 2, with 15 bases in between. The germline gives CDR1 MDHEN, CDR2 SYDVKM. CDR3 amino acids: CATVRDTPYEQYF. DNA of the CDR3: TGTGCCACTGTCCGGGACACTCCCTACGAGCAGTACTTC. Combining the CDR3 with reference TRBV28 and TRBJ2-7 gives the whole variable domain DVKVTQSSRYLVKRTGEKVFLECVQDMDHENMFWYRQDPGLGLRLIYFSYDVKMKEKGDIPEGYSVSREKKERFSLILESASTNQTSMYLCATVRDTPYEQYFGPGTRLTVT.